Each of the 32 T cell receptor beta chains below was sequenced from the same sample in a study of T cell clones after liver transplantation. TCRdb's copy holds only in-frame clones and misses some; the assay was immunoSEQ multiplex PCR. Seen here are more than 95,000 clones, around 84% observed once, and the top ten hold about 2.8%. The sequencing used CD4+ T cells from blood, collected 45 to 50 months after liver transplant. The receptors stem from a human patient who received a liver transplant. The T cells may come from the graft donor.

The V call is TRBV18, the J call TRBJ1-1; 7 bases map to TRBD1. Per germline, CDR1 KGHSH and CDR2 LQKENI. The CDR3 extends over 16 amino acids. J gave up 0 bases and V 2 bases, and 6 bases lay outside the gene matches. The CDR3 bases are TGTGCCAGCTCACCAAGGGACAGAGTATTGAACACTGAAGCTTTCTTT. This translates into CASSPRDRVLNTEAFF. Variable domain in full (rest from reference TRBV18 and TRBJ1-1): NAGVMQNPRHLVRRRGQEARLRCSPMKGHSHVYWYRQLPEEGLKFMVYLQKENIIDESGMPKERFSAEFPKEGPSILRIQQVVRGDSAAYFCASSPRDRVLNTEAFFGQGTRLTVV.

This clone has just one count. The chain couples TRBV27 to TRBJ2-1, with 9 bases aligning to TRBD2. The CDR3 is made up of 15 amino acids. Trimming at V came to 5 bases and at J to 6 bases, leaving 8 bases not matched to a gene. Germline assignment: CDR1 MNHEY and CDR2 SMNVEV (reference sequence). The CDR3 loop is CASSRAGGPGNEQFF. Written as DNA, the CDR3 is TGTGCCAGCAGTCGTGCGGGAGGGCCAGGCAATGAGCAGTTCTTC.

This clone was seen once. V gene TRBV11-2 combines with J gene TRBJ1-4; 9 bases are a match to TRBD1. The germline V gene has CDR1 SGHAT and CDR2 FQNNGV. This CDR3 is 15 amino acids long. The ends lost 5 bases at V and 4 bases at J; junction bases unmatched: 5. The DNA of the CDR3 is TGTGCCAGCAGCGTAGGACAGGGGCTTAATGAAAAACTGTTTTTT. Translation: CASSVGQGLNEKLFF. Combining the CDR3 with reference TRBV11-2 and TRBJ1-4 gives the whole variable domain EAGVAQSPRYKIIEKRQSVAFWCNPISGHATLYWYQQILGQGPKLLIQFQNNGVVDDSQLPKDRFSAERLKGVDSTLKIQPAKLEDSAVYLCASSVGQGLNEKLFFGSGTQLSVL.

This clone appeared a few times. V and J are TRBV18 and TRBJ1-2; TRBD1 might be the D (6 bases). V was cut by 0 bases and J by 0 bases, with 17 bases left in between. Germline CDR1 is KGHSH and CDR2 is LQKENI. The CDR3 is 18 amino acids. The CDR3 protein is CASSPPSGRQVANYGYTF. Written as DNA, the CDR3 is TGTGCCAGCTCACCACCGTCCGGCCGACAGGTAGCTAACTATGGCTACACCTTC.

This rearrangement joins TRBV2 to TRBJ1-4; no clear D gene. This CDR3 has 12 amino acids. Germline-derived CDR1 and CDR2 are SNHLY and FYNNEI. Trimming shortened V by 1 base and J by 5 bases, and 2 bases separated the two germline ends. The CDR3 spells CASSEGNEKLFF. CDR3 sequence (DNA): TGTGCCAGCAGTGAAGGGAATGAAAAACTGTTTTTT.

V is TRBV5-1 and J is TRBJ2-5; a weak D match, TRBD1 (6 bases). Near its end, the DNA agrees better with TRBJ2-7, so the J call may be wrong. CDR3 size: 15 residues. The germline V gene encodes CDR1 SGHRS and CDR2 YFSETQ. CDR3 residues: CASSLRDMVSYEQYF. The CDR3 DNA reads TGCGCCAGCAGCTTGAGGGACATGGTTTCTTACGAGCAGTACTTC.

The chain uses TRBV7-9 and TRBJ1-6; possible D gene TRBD1, 6 bases. Germline assignment: CDR1 SEHNR and CDR2 FQNEAQ (reference sequence). The V end lost 5 bases, the J end lost 7 bases, and 15 bases lay between the germline ends. The CDR3 has 15 amino acids. The CDR3 nucleotides are TGTGCCAGCAGCCCTACTCAGGGGACCAATTCACCCCTCCACTTT. Translation: CASSPTQGTNSPLHF.

CDR3 in amino acids: CASSKTGGSNTGELFF. CDR3 DNA sequence: TGTGCCAGCAGTAAGACAGGAGGAAGTAACACCGGGGAGCTGTTTTTT. The chain joins TRBV28 to TRBJ2-2; D is possibly TRBD1 (6 bases). The ends were cut back, 5 bases at V and 2 bases at J, with 15 bases in the middle. The germline gives CDR1 MDHEN, CDR2 SYDVKM. This CDR3 has 16 amino acids.

V gene TRBV6-5 combines with J gene TRBJ2-7, with 8 positions matching TRBD1. CDR3 length: 15 amino acids. Germline-derived CDR1 and CDR2 are MNHEY and SVGAGI. Trimming removed 5 bases from V and 3 bases from J; junction bases left unmatched: 9. CDR3 sequence: CASSRPGQEYYEQYF. The CDR3 DNA sequence: TGTGCCAGCAGTCGCCCGGGACAGGAATACTACGAGCAGTACTTC.

The V and J genes are TRBV4-1 and TRBJ2-3; D is possibly TRBD1 or TRBD2 (5 bases each). Germline V lookup: CDR1 MGHRA, CDR2 YSYEKL. The CDR3 extends over 14 amino acids. Trimming pared 2 bases from V and 2 bases from J, leaving 8 bases between. The CDR3 nucleotides are TGCGCCAGCAGCCAAAACGGGGCCACAGATACGCAGTATTTT. Translation gives CASSQNGATDTQYF.

This CDR3 reads CASSLRANTEAFF. Here the CDR3 DNA reads TGTGCCAGCAGTTTAAGGGCTAACACTGAAGCTTTCTTT. The chain has TRBV27 and TRBJ1-1, with D unclear. V was pared by 2 bases and J by 2 bases, with 6 bases between. The CDR3 is 13 residues long. Germline V CDR1 and CDR2: MNHEY, SMNVEV (reference sequence).

This clone was detected only a few times. V is TRBV7-3 and J is TRBJ2-1, with D unclear. V shed 1 base and J shed 8 bases, with 6 bases lying between them. From germline, CDR1 is SGHTA and CDR2 FQGTGA. The CDR3 covers 12 residues. The CDR3 DNA follows: TGTGCCAGCAGCTTAAATACCCATGAGCAGTTCTTC. This sequence encodes CASSLNTHEQFF.

V usage is TRBV7-3 and J usage is TRBJ2-2, with 7 bases aligning to TRBD1. Germline V gives CDR1 SGHTA, CDR2 FQGTGA. The CDR3 extends over 16 amino acids. The J segment lost 2 bases and the V segment lost 4 bases, leaving 7 bases of the junction unmatched. The CDR3 nucleotides are TGTGCCAGCAGCTCTCCAGGGGGTTATAACACCGGGGAGCTGTTTTTT. Translated: CASSSPGGYNTGELFF.

The chain combines TRBV18 with TRBJ1-5; D gene ambiguous. CDR1 and CDR2 (germline): KGHSH, LQKENI. Trimming pared 1 base from V and 3 bases from J, leaving 13 bases between. CDR3 size: 16 residues. This CDR3 reads CASSPQSGETNQPQHF. Written as DNA, the CDR3 is TGTGCCAGCTCACCACAATCCGGGGAGACCAATCAGCCCCAGCATTTT.

The CDR3 spells CASTRDRGRLDAGANVLTF. The CDR3 bases are TGTGCCAGCACCCGGGACAGGGGGCGCCTAGACGCTGGGGCCAACGTCCTGACTTTC. The V and J genes are TRBV28 and TRBJ2-6; 12 bases line up with TRBD1. This CDR3 contains 19 residues. With V trimmed by 7 bases and J by 2 bases, 12 bases remained unmatched. Germline values: CDR1 MDHEN, CDR2 SYDVKM.

This sequence joins TRBV5-1 and TRBJ1-4; no firm D call. The CDR3 covers 13 residues. From germline, CDR1 is SGHRS and CDR2 YFSETQ. Trimming stripped 4 bases from V and 8 bases from J, with 12 bases between. CDR3 region: CASSEREREKLFF. The CDR3 nucleotides are TGCGCCAGCAGCGAAAGGGAACGGGAAAAACTGTTTTTT.

This rearrangement joins TRBV19 to TRBJ1-3; D perhaps matches TRBD1 (6 bases). The germline V and J ends were trimmed by 5 bases and 5 bases, with 13 bases remaining between them. The CDR3 extends over 14 amino acids. CDR1 and CDR2 from the germline V gene are LNHDA and SQIVND (reference sequence). This CDR3 reads CASSGLQGRNTIYF. CDR3 coding DNA: TGTGCCAGTAGTGGACTACAGGGTAGAAACACCATATATTTT.

In its sample, this clone was seen once. This rearrangement joins TRBV28 to TRBJ2-2, with 13 bases aligning to TRBD2. Trimming took 11 bases from V and 5 from J; bases not matched to a gene: 17. Looked up from germline, CDR1 is MDHEN and CDR2 is SYDVKM. The CDR3 is 18 residues long. CDR3 sequence reads: CAGGTKKGLAGETGELFF. The CDR3 nucleotides read TGTGCCGGTGGGACAAAAAAAGGACTAGCGGGAGAAACCGGGGAGCTGTTTTTT.

CDR3: CASRVQGYNGYTF. The CDR3 DNA follows: TGTGCCAGCAGGGTACAGGGGTATAATGGCTACACCTTC. The J gene is TRBJ1-2, the V gene TRBV5-6; 7 bases align to TRBD1. The CDR3 loop spans 13 amino acids. Germline CDR1 and CDR2: SGHDT and YYEEEE. The trim removed 5 bases at V and 6 bases at J, leaving 7 bases unmatched.

This rearrangement joins TRBV5-8 to TRBJ2-1; the match to TRBD1 covers 7 bases. The CDR3 loop spans 15 amino acids. Germline-derived CDR1 and CDR2 are SGHTS and YDEGEE. V trimming: 2 bases; J trimming: 0 bases; junction bases outside the gene matches: 2. Here the CDR3 reads CASSFGDSSYNEQFF. For the CDR3, the DNA is TGTGCCAGCAGCTTTGGGGACAGCTCCTACAATGAGCAGTTCTTC.

The rearrangement joins TRBV5-4 to TRBJ2-1, with D uncertain. Trimming removed 2 bases at V and 4 bases at J, with 16 bases between. The CDR3 has 16 amino acids. Germline V gives CDR1 SGHNT, CDR2 YYREEE (reference sequence). The CDR3, as DNA: TGTGCCAGCAGCTTAGCCCCTAGTTTATCTTACAATGAGCAGTTCTTC. The encoded protein is CASSLAPSLSYNEQFF.

The chain carries TRBV19 and TRBJ2-7; tentatively, D is TRBD1 or TRBD2 (6 bases each). V lost 5 bases, J lost 5 bases, and 19 bases lay in between. Germline loops: CDR1 LNHDA, CDR2 SQIVND (reference sequence). CDR3 length: 15 residues. CDR3 sequence: CASSPRGQGGHEQYF. The CDR3 nucleotides read TGTGCCAGTAGTCCTCGGGGGCAGGGCGGCCACGAGCAGTACTTC.

The rearrangement uses TRBV7-2 and TRBJ2-1; 14 bases are shared with TRBD2. The CDR3 covers 16 residues. Germline V CDR1 and CDR2: SGHTA, FQGNSA. V was pared by 5 bases and J by 9 bases, with 9 bases of the junction left unmatched. The CDR3 protein is CASSPRLAGGRSEQFF. The CDR3 DNA sequence: TGTGCCAGCAGCCCCAGACTAGCGGGGGGGCGGAGTGAGCAGTTCTTC. The complete variable domain, with remaining parts taken from reference TRBV7-2 and TRBJ2-1, reads GAGVSQSPSNKVTEKGKDVELRCDPISGHTALYWYRQSLGQGLEFLIYFQGNSAPDKSGLPSDRFSAERTGGSVSTLTIQRTQQEDSAVYLCASSPRLAGGRSEQFFGPGTRLTVL.

V is TRBV11-2 and J is TRBJ2-5; the D gene is possibly TRBD1 (5 bases). Germline-derived CDR1 and CDR2 are SGHAT and FQNNGV. The CDR3 totals 14 residues. V lost 6 bases, J lost 4 bases, and 15 bases lay in between. In DNA form, the CDR3 reads TGTGCCAGCAGTCGTACTTCGACAGCAGAGACCCAGTACTTC. Translated, it gives CASSRTSTAETQYF.

The rearrangement links TRBV6-6 to TRBJ2-3; 7 bases are a match to TRBD2. CDR1 and CDR2 (germline): MNHNY, SVGAGI (reference sequence). The V gene end was trimmed by 8 bases and the J gene end by 2 bases; junction bases not matched to a gene: 13. The CDR3 has 16 amino acids. The CDR3 sequence is CASGKWASGNTDTQYF. CDR3 coding DNA: TGTGCCAGCGGAAAATGGGCTAGCGGCAACACAGATACGCAGTATTTT.

The chain has TRBV5-1 and TRBJ2-7; D is unresolved. Trimming removed 4 bases from V and 0 bases from J, with 11 bases in between. CDR3 length: 14 amino acids. Germline V gives CDR1 SGHRS, CDR2 YFSETQ. This CDR3 reads CASSPQVSSYEQYF. The CDR3 DNA follows: TGCGCCAGCAGCCCGCAGGTTAGCTCCTACGAGCAGTACTTC. Together with reference TRBV5-1 and TRBJ2-7, the CDR3 gives the full variable domain: KAGVTQTPRYLIKTRGQQVTLSCSPISGHRSVSWYQQTPGQGLQFLFEYFSETQRNKGNFPGRFSGRQFSNSRSEMNVSTLELGDSALYLCASSPQVSSYEQYFGPGTRLTVT.

The chain links TRBV2 to TRBJ1-5, with TRBD1 matching over 7 bases. Germline V gene lookup returns CDR1 SNHLY and CDR2 FYNNEI. The CDR3 covers 16 residues. V lost 4 bases and J lost 4; bases outside the gene matches: 10. Here the CDR3 DNA reads TGTGCCAGCAGTGGGCAGGGGGTTAATCGAAATCAGCCCCAGCATTTT. It encodes CASSGQGVNRNQPQHF.

The rearrangement uses TRBV19 and TRBJ1-5; tentative D call: TRBD1 (6 bases). Trimming took 3 bases from V and 4 from J, leaving 16 bases between them. This CDR3 comprises 16 residues. The V gene's germline CDR1 is LNHDA and CDR2 SQIVND (reference sequence). The CDR3 reads CASSITGSLWNQPQHF. In nucleotides, the CDR3 is TGTGCCAGTAGTATCACAGGGAGTCTTTGGAATCAGCCCCAGCATTTT. The complete variable domain, with remaining parts taken from reference TRBV19 and TRBJ1-5, reads DGGITQSPKYLFRKEGQNVTLSCEQNLNHDAMYWYRQDPGQGLRLIYYSQIVNDFQKGDIAEGYSVSREKKESFPLTVTSAQKNPTAFYLCASSITGSLWNQPQHFGDGTRLSIL.

Only one count was recorded for this clone. The gene calls are TRBV7-3 and TRBJ1-1; TRBD1 matches 7 bases. V gave up 5 bases and J gave up 3 bases; unmatched junction bases: 3. Per germline, CDR1 SGHTA and CDR2 FQGTGA. This CDR3 region has 13 residues. CDR3 coding DNA: TGTGCCAGCAGCCGTGGACAGGACACTGAAGCTTTCTTT. It specifies CASSRGQDTEAFF.

The J gene is TRBJ1-3, the V gene TRBV6-1; D might be TRBD1 (5 bases). The CDR3 covers 14 residues. CDR1 MNHNS and CDR2 SASEGT come from the germline V gene. V was pared by 3 bases and J by 9 bases, with 15 bases between. The CDR3 DNA reads as TGTGCCAGCAGTGAGCTTGGGGCCCAAGGCACCATATATTTT. It encodes CASSELGAQGTIYF.

This chain links TRBV6-5 with TRBJ2-3; D uncertain. Germline values: CDR1 MNHEY, CDR2 SVGAGI. The CDR3 has 15 residues. The V gene lost 0 bases and the J gene lost 2 bases, with 9 bases spanning the gap. In DNA, the CDR3 is TGTGCCAGCAGTTACTCAAGAAAATCCACAGATACGCAGTATTTT. It encodes CASSYSRKSTDTQYF.

The CDR3 nucleotides read TGCGCCAGCAGCTACACCGGGACTAGCGTCTACAATGAGCAGTTCTTC. Residues: CASSYTGTSVYNEQFF. The V and J genes are TRBV5-1 and TRBJ2-1; TRBD2 agrees at 10 bases. The trim removed 3 bases at V and 3 bases at J, leaving 6 bases unmatched. This CDR3 comprises 16 residues. Germline V gene lookup returns CDR1 SGHRS and CDR2 YFSETQ.